The 17 T cell receptor beta chains in this list originate from one sample, sequenced in a study of HIV-infected patients and healthy controls. TCRdb analysed the 5' RACE reads with MiXCR anew, one entry per CDR3 protein. The sample lists around 67,000 distinct CDR3 sequences; 15% to 20% were seen once. Sequences were obtained from CD4+ T cells from blood. Every receptor here comes from a human donor in good health.

This clonotype came up a few times. CDR3 coding DNA: TGTGCCAGCAGTTTACGGGTGGGGCAGACTGTCGGTAACTATGGCTACACCTTC. Residues: CASSLRVGQTVGNYGYTF. The chain has TRBV12-3 or TRBV12-4 and TRBJ1-2, with TRBD1 as a possible D gene (5 bases). V lost 2 bases to trimming and J lost 1 base, with 20 bases between them. This CDR3 is built from 18 residues.

The rearrangement links TRBV10-3 to TRBJ2-1, with 11 bases fitting TRBD2. Germline V lookup: CDR1 ENHRY, CDR2 SYGVKD. Trimming removed 3 bases from V and 6 bases from J; junction bases left unmatched: 4. The CDR3 totals 15 residues. The CDR3 here is CAISDSGLAANEQFF. CDR3 DNA sequence: TGTGCCATCAGTGATTCGGGACTAGCGGCCAATGAGCAGTTCTTC.

This clonotype was observed many times. The chain employs TRBV29-1 and TRBJ2-5, with 7 positions matching TRBD1. The germline V gene has CDR1 SQVTM and CDR2 ANQGSEA. This CDR3 region has 11 residues. Trimming removed 7 bases from V and 4 bases from J; junction bases left unmatched: 3. The CDR3, as DNA: TGCAGCGCTTACAGGGGAGAGACCCAGTACTTC. It yields the protein CSAYRGETQYF.

This clonotype was observed many times. The chain is built from TRBV6-5 and TRBJ1-1; TRBD1 matches 8 bases. The germline V gene has CDR1 MNHEY and CDR2 SVGAGI. Trimming cost V 5 bases and J 5 bases; bases outside gene matches: 4. The CDR3 loop spans 13 amino acids. In DNA, the CDR3 is TGTGCCAGCAGTGCGCAGGGGGCGACTGAAGCTTTCTTT. It translates to CASSAQGATEAFF.

This clonotype has only a few counts. The J gene is TRBJ2-1, the V gene TRBV12-3 or TRBV12-4; 9 bases are shared with TRBD1. J lost 2 bases, V lost 6 bases, and 5 bases had no gene match. The CDR3 covers 15 residues. The CDR3 protein is CASRPRQGAYNEQFF. The CDR3 nucleotides are TGTGCCAGCAGACCTCGACAGGGGGCCTACAATGAGCAGTTCTTC.

The genes are TRBV7-2 and TRBJ1-1; D not resolved. The V and J ends lost 8 bases and 1 base respectively, with 11 bases between them. The CDR3 extends over 13 amino acids. In germline, CDR1 is SGHTA, CDR2 FQGNSA. For the CDR3, the DNA is TGTGCCAGCGGGCCGGATCCGAACACTGAAGCTTTCTTT. Amino acid sequence: CASGPDPNTEAFF.

The rearrangement joins TRBV2 to TRBJ2-7, with a possible D match to TRBD1 (5 bases). CDR1 and CDR2 (germline): SNHLY, FYNNEI. The CDR3 totals 12 residues. V was cut by 6 bases and J by 5 bases, with 11 bases left in between. CDR3 coding DNA: TGTGCCAGCAGAGACAGCCCGAACGAGCAGTACTTC. Amino acid sequence: CASRDSPNEQYF.

Only a few counts were recorded for this clonotype. This chain uses TRBV25-1 with TRBJ2-5; possible D gene TRBD1, 6 bases. V was trimmed by 4 bases and J by 5 bases, leaving 14 bases between them. Germline CDR1 is MGHDK and CDR2 is SYGVNS. This CDR3 is 14 amino acids long. CDR3 sequence reads: CASSATTGLETQYF. CDR3 nucleotides: TGTGCCAGCAGTGCCACTACAGGGCTGGAGACCCAGTACTTC.

This clonotype was seen repeatedly, ten times or more. In nucleotides, the CDR3 is TGTGCCAGCAACCCGGGGTGGACTAGGGGGGAGAATGAGCAGTTCTTC. Residues: CASNPGWTRGENEQFF. This chain links TRBV7-9 with TRBJ2-1, with D maybe TRBD2 (7 bases). The germline V gene encodes CDR1 SEHNR and CDR2 FQNEAQ (reference sequence). This CDR3 contains 16 residues. The V gene lost 7 bases and the J gene lost 7 bases, with 23 bases spanning the gap.

This clonotype has just a few counts. The J gene is TRBJ1-1, the V gene TRBV6-6, with 9 bases lining up with TRBD1. This CDR3 spans 12 amino acids. Germline V CDR1 and CDR2: MNHNY, SVGAGI (reference sequence). The CDR3 region has the DNA TGTGCGGAGGGACAGGGGAACACTGAAGCTTTCTTT. It specifies CAEGQGNTEAFF.

The J gene is TRBJ1-1, the V gene TRBV30; 9 positions match TRBD1. Germline V gene lookup returns CDR1 GTSNPN and CDR2 SVGIG (reference sequence). The CDR3 loop spans 14 amino acids. V gave up 2 bases and J gave up 1 base; unmatched junction bases: 2. The CDR3 coding sequence is TGTGCCTGGAGTACAGGGGGCGCGAACACTGAAGCTTTCTTT. Protein product: CAWSTGGANTEAFF.

The V and J genes are TRBV28 and TRBJ1-6, with D maybe TRBD1 (5 bases). This CDR3 has 17 amino acids. Trimming removed 6 bases at V and 0 bases at J, with 15 bases between. Germline CDR1 reads MDHEN; CDR2 reads SYDVKM. CDR3 residues: CASSILTRGSYNSPLHF. The CDR3 bases are TGTGCCAGCAGCATCTTAACGAGGGGCTCCTATAATTCACCCCTCCACTTT.

The CDR3 DNA follows: TGTGCCAGCAGGGCAGGCGACACGTTAGCCAAAAACATTCAGTACTTC. Translated, it gives CASRAGDTLAKNIQYF. The V and J genes are TRBV6-2 or TRBV6-3 and TRBJ2-4; D is unclear. The CDR3 is 16 amino acids. V dropped 6 bases and J dropped 0 bases, with 15 bases sitting between them. Germline CDR1 reads MNHEY; CDR2 reads SVGEGT.

Ten or more counts support this clonotype. This chain links TRBV20-1 with TRBJ2-7; either TRBD1 or TRBD2 may fit D (5 bases each). The CDR3 is 12 residues long. Germline loops: CDR1 DFQATT, CDR2 SNEGSKA (reference sequence). Trimming removed 6 bases at V and 0 bases at J, with 9 bases between. CDR3 sequence (DNA): TGCAGTGCCAGGGACGACTCCTACGAGCAGTACTTC. It yields the protein CSARDDSYEQYF.

This clonotype was seen at least ten times. J is TRBJ2-1 and V is TRBV7-9; 9 bases are a match to TRBD2. The CDR3 has 18 residues. Germline trimming cut 5 bases from V and 8 bases from J; bases unmatched to any gene: 19. Looked up from germline, CDR1 is SEHNR and CDR2 is FQNEAQ (reference sequence). Written as DNA, the CDR3 is TGTGCCAGCAGCCCCATCTTGTTCTTGGCTAGCGGGACAGATGAGCAGTTCTTC. As protein: CASSPILFLASGTDEQFF.

The CDR3 spells CSARAPKGGGLYEQYF. CDR3 coding DNA: TGCAGTGCTAGAGCTCCTAAGGGGGGAGGGTTGTACGAGCAGTACTTC. The chain carries TRBV20-1 and TRBJ2-7, with D perhaps matching TRBD2 (7 bases). The CDR3 covers 16 residues. Trimming took 1 base from V and 4 from J, leaving 20 bases between them. Germline CDR1 is DFQATT and CDR2 is SNEGSKA (reference sequence).

This clonotype was recorded at least ten times. The chain combines TRBV7-2 with TRBJ1-1; tentatively, D is TRBD1 (5 bases). Germline V CDR1 and CDR2: SGHTA, FQGNSA. V lost 5 bases, J lost 4 bases, and 17 bases lay in between. The CDR3 loop spans 15 amino acids. CDR3: CASSPEGPTGTEAFF. The CDR3 nucleotides read TGTGCCAGCAGCCCGGAGGGACCTACCGGCACTGAAGCTTTCTTT.